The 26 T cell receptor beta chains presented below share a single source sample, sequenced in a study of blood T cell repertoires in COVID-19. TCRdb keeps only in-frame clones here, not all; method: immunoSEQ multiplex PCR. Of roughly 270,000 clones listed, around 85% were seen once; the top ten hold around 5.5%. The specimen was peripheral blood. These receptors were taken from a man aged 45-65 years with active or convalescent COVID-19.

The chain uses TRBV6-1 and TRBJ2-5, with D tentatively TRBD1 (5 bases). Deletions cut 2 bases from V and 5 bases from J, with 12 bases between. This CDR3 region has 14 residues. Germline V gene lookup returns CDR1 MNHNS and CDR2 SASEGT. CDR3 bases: TGTGCCAGCAGTGAAAGGGGCAGGGTTGAGACCCAGTACTTC. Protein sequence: CASSERGRVETQYF.

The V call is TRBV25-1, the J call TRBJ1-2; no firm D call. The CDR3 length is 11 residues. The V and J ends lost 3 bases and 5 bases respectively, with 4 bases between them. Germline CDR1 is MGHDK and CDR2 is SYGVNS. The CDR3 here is CASSDRYGYTF. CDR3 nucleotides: TGTGCCAGCAGTGACAGGTATGGCTACACCTTC.

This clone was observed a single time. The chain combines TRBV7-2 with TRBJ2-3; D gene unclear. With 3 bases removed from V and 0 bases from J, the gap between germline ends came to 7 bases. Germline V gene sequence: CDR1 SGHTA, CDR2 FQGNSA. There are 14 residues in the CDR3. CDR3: CASSLTASTDTQYF. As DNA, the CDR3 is TGTGCCAGCAGCTTGACTGCAAGCACAGATACGCAGTATTTT.

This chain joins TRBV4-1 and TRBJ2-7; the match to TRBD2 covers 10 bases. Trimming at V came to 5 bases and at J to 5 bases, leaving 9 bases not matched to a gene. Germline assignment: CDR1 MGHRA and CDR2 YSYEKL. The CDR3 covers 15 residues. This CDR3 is CASSATIAGGDEQYF. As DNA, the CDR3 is TGCGCCAGCAGCGCGACCATAGCGGGAGGCGACGAGCAGTACTTC.

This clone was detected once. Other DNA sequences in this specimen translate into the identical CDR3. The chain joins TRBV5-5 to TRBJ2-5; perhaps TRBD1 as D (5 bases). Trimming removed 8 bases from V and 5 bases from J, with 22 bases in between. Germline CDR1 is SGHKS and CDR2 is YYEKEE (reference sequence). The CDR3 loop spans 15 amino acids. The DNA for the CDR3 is TGTGCCAGTAGCCCGGAAGACAGAAACTGGGAGACCCAGTACTTC. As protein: CASSPEDRNWETQYF. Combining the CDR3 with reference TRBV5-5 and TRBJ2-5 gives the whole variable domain DAGVTQSPTHLIKTRGQQVTLRCSPISGHKSVSWYQQVLGQGPQFIFQYYEKEERGRGNFPDRFSARQFPNYSSELNVNALLLGDSALYLCASSPEDRNWETQYFGPGTRLLVL.

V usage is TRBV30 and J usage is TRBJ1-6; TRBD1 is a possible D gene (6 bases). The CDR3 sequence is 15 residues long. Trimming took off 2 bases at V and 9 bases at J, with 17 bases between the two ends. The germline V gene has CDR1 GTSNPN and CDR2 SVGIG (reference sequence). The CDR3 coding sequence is TGTGCCTGGAGTTTCCCGGGACATGCCGGTTCACCCCTCCACTTT. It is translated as CAWSFPGHAGSPLHF.

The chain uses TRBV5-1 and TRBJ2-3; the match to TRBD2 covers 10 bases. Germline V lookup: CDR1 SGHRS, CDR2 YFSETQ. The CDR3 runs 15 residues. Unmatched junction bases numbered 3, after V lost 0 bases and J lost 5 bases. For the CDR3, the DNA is TGCGCCAGCAGCTTGGGGTCTAGCGGGGGAGATACGCAGTATTTT. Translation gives CASSLGSSGGDTQYF.

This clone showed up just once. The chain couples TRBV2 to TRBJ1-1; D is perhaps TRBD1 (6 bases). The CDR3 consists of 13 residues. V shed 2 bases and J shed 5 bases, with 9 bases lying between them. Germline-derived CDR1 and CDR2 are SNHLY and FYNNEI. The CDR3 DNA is TGTGCCAGCAGTGAATCAAGGGGGACTGAAGCTTTCTTT. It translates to CASSESRGTEAFF.

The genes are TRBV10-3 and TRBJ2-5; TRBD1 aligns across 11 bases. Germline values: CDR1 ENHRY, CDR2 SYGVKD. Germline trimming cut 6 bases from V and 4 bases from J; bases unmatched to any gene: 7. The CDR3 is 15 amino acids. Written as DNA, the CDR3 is TGTGCCATCAGGGCCGGGACAGGGGGGAGAGAGACCCAGTACTTC. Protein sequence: CAIRAGTGGRETQYF.

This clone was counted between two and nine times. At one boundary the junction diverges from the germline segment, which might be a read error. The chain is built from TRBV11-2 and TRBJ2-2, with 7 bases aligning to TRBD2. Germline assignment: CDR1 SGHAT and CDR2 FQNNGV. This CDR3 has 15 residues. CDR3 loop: CASSPGLDNSGELFF. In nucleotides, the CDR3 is TGTGCCAGCAGCCCAGGACTAGACAACAGCGGGGAGCTGTTTTTT.

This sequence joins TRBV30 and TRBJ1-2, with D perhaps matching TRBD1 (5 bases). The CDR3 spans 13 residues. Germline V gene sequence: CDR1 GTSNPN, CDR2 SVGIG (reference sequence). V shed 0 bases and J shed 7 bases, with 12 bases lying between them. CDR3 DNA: TGTGCCTGGAGTGTACAGGTTACAAGTGGCTACACCTTC. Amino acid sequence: CAWSVQVTSGYTF.

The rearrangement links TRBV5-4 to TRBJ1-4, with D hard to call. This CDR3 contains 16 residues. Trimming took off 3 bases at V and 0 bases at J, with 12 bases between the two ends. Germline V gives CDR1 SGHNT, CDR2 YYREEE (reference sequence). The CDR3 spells CASSWGVPTTNEKLFF. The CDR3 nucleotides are TGTGCCAGCAGCTGGGGAGTTCCTACAACTAATGAAAAACTGTTTTTT.

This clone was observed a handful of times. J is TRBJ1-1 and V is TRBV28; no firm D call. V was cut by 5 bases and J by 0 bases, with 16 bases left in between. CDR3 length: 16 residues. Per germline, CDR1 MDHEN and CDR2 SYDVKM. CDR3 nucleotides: TGTGCCAGCAGTCCCCCGTTTGCGGGGATGAACACTGAAGCTTTCTTT. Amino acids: CASSPPFAGMNTEAFF.

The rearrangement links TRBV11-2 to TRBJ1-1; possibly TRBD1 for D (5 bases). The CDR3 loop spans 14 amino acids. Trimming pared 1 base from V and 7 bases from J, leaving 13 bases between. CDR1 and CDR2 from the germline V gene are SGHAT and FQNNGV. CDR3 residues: CASSLGGDLFEAFF. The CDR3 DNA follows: TGTGCCAGCAGCTTAGGGGGCGACCTTTTTGAAGCTTTCTTT.

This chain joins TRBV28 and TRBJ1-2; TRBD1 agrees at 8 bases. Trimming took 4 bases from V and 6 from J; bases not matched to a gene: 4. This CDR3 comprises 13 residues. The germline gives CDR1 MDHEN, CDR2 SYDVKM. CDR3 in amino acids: CASSSDRADGYTF. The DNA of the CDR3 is TGTGCCAGCAGTTCGGACAGGGCGGATGGCTACACCTTC.

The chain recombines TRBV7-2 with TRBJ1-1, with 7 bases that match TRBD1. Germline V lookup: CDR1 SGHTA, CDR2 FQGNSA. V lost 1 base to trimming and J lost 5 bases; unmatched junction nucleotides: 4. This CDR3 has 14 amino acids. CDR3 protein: CASSLVGGGTEAFF. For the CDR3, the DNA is TGTGCCAGCAGCTTAGTAGGGGGCGGTACTGAAGCTTTCTTT. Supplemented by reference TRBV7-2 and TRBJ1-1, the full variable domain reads GAGVSQSPSNKVTEKGKDVELRCDPISGHTALYWYRQSLGQGLEFLIYFQGNSAPDKSGLPSDRFSAERTGGSVSTLTIQRTQQEDSAVYLCASSLVGGGTEAFFGQGTRLTVV.

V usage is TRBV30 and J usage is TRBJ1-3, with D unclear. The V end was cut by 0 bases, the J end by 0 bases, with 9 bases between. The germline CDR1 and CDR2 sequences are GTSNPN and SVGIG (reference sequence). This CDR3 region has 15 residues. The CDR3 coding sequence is TGTGCCTGGAGTGTCGGGGTATTCTCTGGAAACACCATATATTTT. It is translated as CAWSVGVFSGNTIYF.

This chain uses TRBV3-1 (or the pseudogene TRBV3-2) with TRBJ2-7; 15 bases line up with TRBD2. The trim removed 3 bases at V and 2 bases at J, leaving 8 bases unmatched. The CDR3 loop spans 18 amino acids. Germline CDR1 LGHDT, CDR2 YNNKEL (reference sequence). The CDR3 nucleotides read TGTGCCAGCAGCCAGGGGACTAGCGGGAGGTACCACCCCTACGAGCAGTACTTC. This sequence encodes CASSQGTSGRYHPYEQYF.

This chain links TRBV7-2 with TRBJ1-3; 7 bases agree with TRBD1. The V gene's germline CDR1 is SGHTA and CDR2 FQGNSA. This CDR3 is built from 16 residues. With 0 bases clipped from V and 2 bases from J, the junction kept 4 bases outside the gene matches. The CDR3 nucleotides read TGTGCCAGCAGCTTAGCGCGGGACAGTCCTGGAAACACCATATATTTT. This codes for CASSLARDSPGNTIYF.

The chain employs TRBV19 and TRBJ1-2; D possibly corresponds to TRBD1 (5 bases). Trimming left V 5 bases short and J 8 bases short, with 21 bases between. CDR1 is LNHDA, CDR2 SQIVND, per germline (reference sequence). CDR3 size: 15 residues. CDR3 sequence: CASSPTPKGRGGYTF. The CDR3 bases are TGTGCCAGTAGTCCTACACCTAAAGGGAGGGGCGGCTACACCTTC.

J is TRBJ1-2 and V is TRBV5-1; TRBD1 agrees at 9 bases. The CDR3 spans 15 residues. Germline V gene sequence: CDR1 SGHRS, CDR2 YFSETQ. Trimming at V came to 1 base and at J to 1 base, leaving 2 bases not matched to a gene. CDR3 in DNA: TGCGCCAGCAGCTTGACAGGGGGCAATAACTATGGCTACACCTTC. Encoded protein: CASSLTGGNNYGYTF. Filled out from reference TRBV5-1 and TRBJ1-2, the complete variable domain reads KAGVTQTPRYLIKTRGQQVTLSCSPISGHRSVSWYQQTPGQGLQFLFEYFSETQRNKGNFPGRFSGRQFSNSRSEMNVSTLELGDSALYLCASSLTGGNNYGYTFGSGTRLTVV.

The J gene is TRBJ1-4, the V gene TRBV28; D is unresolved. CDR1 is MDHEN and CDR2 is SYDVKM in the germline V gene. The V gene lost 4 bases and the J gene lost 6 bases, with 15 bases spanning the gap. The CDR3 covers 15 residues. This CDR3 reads CASSSPTLPHEKLFF. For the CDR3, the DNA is TGTGCCAGCAGTTCCCCTACCCTCCCCCATGAAAAACTGTTTTTT.

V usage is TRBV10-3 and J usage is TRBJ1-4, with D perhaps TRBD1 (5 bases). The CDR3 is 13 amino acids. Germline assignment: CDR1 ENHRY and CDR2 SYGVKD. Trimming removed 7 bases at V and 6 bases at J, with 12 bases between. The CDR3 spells CAINAGMDEKLFF. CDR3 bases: TGTGCCATCAACGCAGGGATGGATGAAAAACTGTTTTTT.

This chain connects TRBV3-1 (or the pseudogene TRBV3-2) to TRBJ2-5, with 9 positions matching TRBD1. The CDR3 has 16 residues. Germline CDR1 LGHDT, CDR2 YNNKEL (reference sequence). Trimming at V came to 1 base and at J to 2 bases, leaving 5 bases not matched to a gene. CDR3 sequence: CASSQVSGTGQETQYF. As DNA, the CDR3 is TGTGCCAGCAGCCAAGTCTCCGGGACAGGGCAAGAGACCCAGTACTTC.

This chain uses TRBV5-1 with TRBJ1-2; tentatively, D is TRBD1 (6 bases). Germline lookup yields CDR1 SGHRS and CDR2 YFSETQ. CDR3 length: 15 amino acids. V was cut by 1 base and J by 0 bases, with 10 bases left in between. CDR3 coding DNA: TGCGCCAGCAGCTTGACCGGACAGTCTAACTATGGCTACACCTTC. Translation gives CASSLTGQSNYGYTF.

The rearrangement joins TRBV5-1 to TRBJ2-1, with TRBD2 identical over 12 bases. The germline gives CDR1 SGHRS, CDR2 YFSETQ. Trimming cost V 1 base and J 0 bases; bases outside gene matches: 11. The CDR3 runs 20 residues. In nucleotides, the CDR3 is TGCGCCAGCAGCTTGCCCTGGACTAGCGGGACCCAGAGCTCCTACAATGAGCAGTTCTTC. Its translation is CASSLPWTSGTQSSYNEQFF.